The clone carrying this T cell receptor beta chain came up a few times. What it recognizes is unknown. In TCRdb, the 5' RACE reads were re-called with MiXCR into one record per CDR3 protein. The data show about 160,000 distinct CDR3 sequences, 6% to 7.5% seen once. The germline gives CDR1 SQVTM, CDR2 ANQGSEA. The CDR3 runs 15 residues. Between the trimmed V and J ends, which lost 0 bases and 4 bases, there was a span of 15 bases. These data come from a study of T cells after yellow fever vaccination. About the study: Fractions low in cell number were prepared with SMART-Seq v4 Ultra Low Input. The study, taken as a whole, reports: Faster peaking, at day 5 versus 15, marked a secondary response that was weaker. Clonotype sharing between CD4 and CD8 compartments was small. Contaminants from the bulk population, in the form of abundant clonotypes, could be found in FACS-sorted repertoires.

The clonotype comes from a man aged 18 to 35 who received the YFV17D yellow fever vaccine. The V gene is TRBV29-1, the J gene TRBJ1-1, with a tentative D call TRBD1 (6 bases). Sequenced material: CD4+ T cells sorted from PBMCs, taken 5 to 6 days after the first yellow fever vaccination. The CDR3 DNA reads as TGCAGCGTTGAAGATCTTCGGGGAGGGGGCACTGAAGCTTTCTTT. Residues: CSVEDLRGGGTEAFF.